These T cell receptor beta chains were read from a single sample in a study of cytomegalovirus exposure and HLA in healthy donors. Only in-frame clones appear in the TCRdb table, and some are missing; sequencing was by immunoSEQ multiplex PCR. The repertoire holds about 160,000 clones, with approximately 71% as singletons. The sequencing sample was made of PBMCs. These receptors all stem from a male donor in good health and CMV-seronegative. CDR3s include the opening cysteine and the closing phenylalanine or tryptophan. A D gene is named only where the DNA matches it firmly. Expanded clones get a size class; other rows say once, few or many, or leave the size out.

cdr3_aa: CASTISGFETQYF; cdr3_nt: TGTGCCAGCACCATATCGGGGTTTGAGACCCAGTACTTC; d_call: .; j_call: TRBJ2-5; clone_size: .; v_call: TRBV5-5
cdr3_aa: CASSTGSSYEQYF; cdr3_nt: TGTGCCAGCAGTACAGGGAGCTCCTACGAGCAGTACTTC; d_call: .; j_call: TRBJ2-7; clone_size: few; v_call: TRBV27
cdr3_aa: CASSLYGSENIQYF; cdr3_nt: TGTGCCAGCAGCTTGTACGGGAGTGAAAACATTCAGTACTTC; d_call: .; j_call: TRBJ2-4; clone_size: .; v_call: TRBV5-6
cdr3_aa: CASSYPPDEQYF; cdr3_nt: TGTGCCAGCAGTTACCCGCCGGACGAGCAGTACTTC; d_call: .; j_call: TRBJ2-7; clone_size: .; v_call: TRBV6-5
cdr3_aa: CASSRGTMDLSGNTIYF; cdr3_nt: TGTGCCAGCAGCCGAGGGACTATGGATTTGTCCGGAAACACCATATATTTT; d_call: .; j_call: TRBJ1-3; clone_size: .; v_call: TRBV5-6
cdr3_aa: CASSLGRERPGYTF; cdr3_nt: TGCGCCAGCAGCTTAGGCAGGGAAAGGCCTGGCTACACCTTC; d_call: .; j_call: TRBJ1-2; clone_size: .; v_call: TRBV5-1
cdr3_aa: CASSLGSRGVGEQYF; cdr3_nt: TGTGCCAGCAGCTTGGGAAGCAGGGGCGTAGGCGAGCAGTACTTC; d_call: .; j_call: TRBJ2-7; clone_size: few; v_call: TRBV7-3
cdr3_aa: CASSPTNTEAFF; cdr3_nt: TGTGCCAGCTCACCAACTAACACTGAAGCTTTCTTT; d_call: .; j_call: TRBJ1-1; clone_size: .; v_call: TRBV18
cdr3_aa: CSVAETAGEKLFF; cdr3_nt: TGCAGCGTTGCGGAGACAGCTGGTGAAAAACTGTTTTTT; d_call: .; j_call: TRBJ1-4; clone_size: few; v_call: TRBV29-1
cdr3_aa: CASGQGGRTGYTF; cdr3_nt: TGTGCTAGTGGGCAAGGGGGTAGGACGGGCTACACCTTC; d_call: .; j_call: TRBJ1-2; clone_size: .; v_call: TRBV12-5
cdr3_aa: CASSQVPGSATGELFF; cdr3_nt: TGCGCCAGCAGCCAAGTACCCGGGAGTGCCACCGGGGAGCTGTTTTTT; d_call: .; j_call: TRBJ2-2; clone_size: .; v_call: TRBV4-3
cdr3_aa: CASSRQRGQETQYF; cdr3_nt: TGTGCCAGCAGTCGTCAGCGGGGTCAAGAGACCCAGTACTTC; d_call: TRBD2; j_call: TRBJ2-5; clone_size: few; v_call: TRBV9
cdr3_aa: CASSLDRFTDTQYF; cdr3_nt: TGCGCCAGCAGCCTGGACAGGTTCACAGATACGCAGTATTTT; d_call: TRBD1; j_call: TRBJ2-3; clone_size: .; v_call: TRBV5-1
cdr3_aa: CASSIQGARTGELFF; cdr3_nt: TGTGCCAGTAGTATCCAGGGGGCGCGCACCGGGGAGCTGTTTTTT; d_call: TRBD1; j_call: TRBJ2-2; clone_size: .; v_call: TRBV19
cdr3_aa: CASSLGDLYYEQYF; cdr3_nt: TGTGCCAGCAGCTTAGGAGACTTGTACTACGAGCAGTACTTC; d_call: .; j_call: TRBJ2-7; clone_size: .; v_call: TRBV7-9
cdr3_aa: CASSFGTDPSYEQYF; cdr3_nt: TGTGCCAGCAGCTTCGGGACAGATCCCTCCTACGAGCAGTACTTC; d_call: TRBD1; j_call: TRBJ2-7; clone_size: .; v_call: TRBV13
cdr3_aa: CASSPRETGGTDTQYF; cdr3_nt: TGTGCCAGCAGTCCGAGGGAGACAGGGGGCACAGATACGCAGTATTTT; d_call: TRBD1; j_call: TRBJ2-3; clone_size: .; v_call: TRBV2
cdr3_aa: CASHARGSHGYTF; cdr3_nt: TGTGCCAGCCATGCTAGGGGGTCCCATGGCTACACCTTC; d_call: .; j_call: TRBJ1-2; clone_size: .; v_call: TRBV27